The clone carrying this T cell receptor (beta chain) was counted at least ten times. The junction shows a germline mismatch at one end, possibly a read error. The CDR3 length is 12 residues. This specimen comes from a study of prognosis after radiotherapy for stage I lung cancer. Template was genomic DNA; TCR beta CDR3 amplified in two multiplex PCR rounds. Primers were specific to each TRBV and TRBJ gene in first-round PCR. MiXCR, applied by TCRdb to the multiplex PCR reads, yields one record per CDR3 protein. The sample yields roughly 29,000 distinct CDR3 sequences, less than 40% seen once. The clonotype comes from a donor aged 50 or older with non-small cell lung cancer. The sample was PBMCs, taken before or after stereotactic body radiation therapy (not recorded which). The chain joins TRBV12-3 or TRBV12-4 to TRBJ1-1, with D hard to call. CDR3 in amino acids: CASSLEAGEAFF. In DNA form, the CDR3 reads TGTGCCAGCAGCTTAGAGGCTGGGGAAGCTTTCTTT.